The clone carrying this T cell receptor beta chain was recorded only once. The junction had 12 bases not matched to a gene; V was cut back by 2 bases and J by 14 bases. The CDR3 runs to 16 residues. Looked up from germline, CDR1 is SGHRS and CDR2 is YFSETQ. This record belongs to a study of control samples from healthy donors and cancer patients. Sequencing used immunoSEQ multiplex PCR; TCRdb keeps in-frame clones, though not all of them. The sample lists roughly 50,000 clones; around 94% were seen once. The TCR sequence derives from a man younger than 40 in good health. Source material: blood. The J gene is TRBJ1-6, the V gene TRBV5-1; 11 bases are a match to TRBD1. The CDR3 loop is CASSLYRTGGYGTLHF. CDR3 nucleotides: TGCGCCAGCAGCTTATACCGGACAGGGGGCTATGGGACCCTCCACTTT.